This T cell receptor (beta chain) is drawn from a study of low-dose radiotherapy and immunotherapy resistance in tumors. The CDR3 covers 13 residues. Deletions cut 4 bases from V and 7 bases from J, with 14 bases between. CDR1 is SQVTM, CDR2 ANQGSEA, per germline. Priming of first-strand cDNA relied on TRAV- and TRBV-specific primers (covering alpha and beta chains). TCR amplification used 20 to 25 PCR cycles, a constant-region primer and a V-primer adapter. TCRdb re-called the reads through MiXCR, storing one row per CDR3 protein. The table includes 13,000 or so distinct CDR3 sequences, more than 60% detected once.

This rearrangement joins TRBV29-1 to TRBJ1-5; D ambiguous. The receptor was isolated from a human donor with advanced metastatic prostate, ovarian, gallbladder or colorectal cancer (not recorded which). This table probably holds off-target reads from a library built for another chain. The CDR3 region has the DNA TGCAGCGTTGGCGGCGGGTCCGGACAGCCCCAGCATTTT. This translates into CSVGGGSGQPQHF. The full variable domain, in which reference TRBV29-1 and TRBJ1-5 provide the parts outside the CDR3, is SAVISQKPSRDICQRGTSLTIQCQVDSQVTMMFWYRQQPGQSLTLIATANQGSEATYESGFVIDKFPISRPNLTFSTLTVSNMSPEDSSIYLCSVGGGSGQPQHFGDGTRLSIL.